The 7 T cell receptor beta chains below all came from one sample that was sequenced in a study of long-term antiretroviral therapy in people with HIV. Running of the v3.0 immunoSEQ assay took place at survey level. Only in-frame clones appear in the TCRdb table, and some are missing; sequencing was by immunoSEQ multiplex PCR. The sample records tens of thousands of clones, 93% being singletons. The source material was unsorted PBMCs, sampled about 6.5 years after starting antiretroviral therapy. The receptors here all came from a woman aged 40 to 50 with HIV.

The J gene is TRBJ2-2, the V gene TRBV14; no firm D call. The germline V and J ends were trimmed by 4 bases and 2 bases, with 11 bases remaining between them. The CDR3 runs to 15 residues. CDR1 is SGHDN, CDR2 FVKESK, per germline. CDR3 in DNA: TGTGCCAGCAGCCCGGCCCGACTTAACACCGGGGAGCTGTTTTTT. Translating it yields CASSPARLNTGELFF.

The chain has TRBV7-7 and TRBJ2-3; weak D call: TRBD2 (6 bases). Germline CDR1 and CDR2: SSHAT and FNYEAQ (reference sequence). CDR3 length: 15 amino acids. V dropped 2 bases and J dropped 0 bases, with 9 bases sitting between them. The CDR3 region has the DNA TGTGCCAGCAGCTTAAATGGGGGGAGCACAGATACGCAGTATTTT. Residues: CASSLNGGSTDTQYF.

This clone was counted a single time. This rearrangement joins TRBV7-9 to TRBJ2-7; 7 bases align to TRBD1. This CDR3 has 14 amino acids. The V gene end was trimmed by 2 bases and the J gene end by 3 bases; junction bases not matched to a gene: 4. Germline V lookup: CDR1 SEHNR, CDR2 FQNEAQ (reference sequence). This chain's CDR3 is CASSLTGVGYEQYF. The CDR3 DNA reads TGTGCCAGCAGCTTAACAGGGGTAGGCTACGAGCAGTACTTC.

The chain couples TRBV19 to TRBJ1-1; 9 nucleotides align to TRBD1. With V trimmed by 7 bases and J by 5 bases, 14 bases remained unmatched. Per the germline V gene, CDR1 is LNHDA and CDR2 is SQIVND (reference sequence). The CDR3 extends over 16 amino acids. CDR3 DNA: TGTGCCAGTACCCCCAGGGGGACAGGGAGGTCAACTGAAGCTTTCTTT. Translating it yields CASTPRGTGRSTEAFF.

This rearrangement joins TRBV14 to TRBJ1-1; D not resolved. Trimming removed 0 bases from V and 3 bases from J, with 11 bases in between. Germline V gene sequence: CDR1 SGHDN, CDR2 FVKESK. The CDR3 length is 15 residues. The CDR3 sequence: CASSQEALPYTEAFF. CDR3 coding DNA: TGTGCCAGCAGCCAAGAAGCACTCCCTTACACTGAAGCTTTCTTT.

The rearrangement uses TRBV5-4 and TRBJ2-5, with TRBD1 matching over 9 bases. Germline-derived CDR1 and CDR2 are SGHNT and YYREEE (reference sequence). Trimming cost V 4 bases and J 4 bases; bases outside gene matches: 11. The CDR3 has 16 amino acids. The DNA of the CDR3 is TGTGCCAGCAGCCGAGGGACAGGGTTGGTAGGAGAGACCCAGTACTTC. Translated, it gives CASSRGTGLVGETQYF.

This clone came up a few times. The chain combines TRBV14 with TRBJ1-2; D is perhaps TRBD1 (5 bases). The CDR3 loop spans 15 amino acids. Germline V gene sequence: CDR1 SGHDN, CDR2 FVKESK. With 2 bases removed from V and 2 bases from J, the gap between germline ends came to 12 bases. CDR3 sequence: CASSQQMGGNYGYTF. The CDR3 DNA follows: TGTGCCAGCAGCCAACAGATGGGGGGGAACTATGGCTACACCTTC. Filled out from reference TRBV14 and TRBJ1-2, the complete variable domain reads EAGVTQFPSHSVIEKGQTVTLRCDPISGHDNLYWYRRVMGKEIKFLLHFVKESKQDESGMPNNRFLAERTGGTYSTLKVQPAELEDSGVYFCASSQQMGGNYGYTFGSGTRLTVV.